A selection of T cell receptor beta chains follows, all from one sample in a study of somatic mutations in cytotoxic T cells in rheumatoid arthritis. The protocol was immunoSEQ multiplex PCR, while the TCRdb copy is restricted to in-frame clones and leaves out a portion. Among about 15,000 clones listed, about three quarters were seen once. Sequenced input: CD8+ T cells sorted from blood. These receptors all come from an adult with rheumatoid arthritis. Each CDR3 is given with its conserved first and last residue. The D gene is left open where the match is weak. Only some rows state a clone size, as once, few, many or a class for expanded clones.

v_gene: TRBV20-1
d_gene: -
abundance: -
j_gene: TRBJ2-1
CDR3nt: TGCAGTGCTAGAGAACTAGACGAGCAGTTCTTC
CDR3aa: CSARELDEQFF

v_gene: TRBV27
d_gene: -
abundance: -
j_gene: TRBJ2-7
CDR3nt: TGTGCCAGCAGTTTATTTTACGGGATGGAGCAGTACTTC
CDR3aa: CASSLFYGMEQYF

v_gene: TRBV19
d_gene: -
abundance: -
j_gene: TRBJ2-3
CDR3nt: TGTGCCAGTAGTCTCACCCCGGGACTTGTCACTAGCACAGATACGCAGTATTTT
CDR3aa: CASSLTPGLVTSTDTQYF

v_gene: TRBV9
d_gene: -
abundance: -
j_gene: TRBJ2-2
CDR3nt: TGTGCCAGCAGCGTAGGAGGCGGTACCGGGGAGCTGTTTTTT
CDR3aa: CASSVGGGTGELFF

v_gene: TRBV5-1
d_gene: TRBD1
abundance: -
j_gene: TRBJ2-2
CDR3nt: TGCGCCAGCAGCTTGCTCGGGACAGGGGGCGCCACCGGGGAGCTGTTTTTT
CDR3aa: CASSLLGTGGATGELFF

v_gene: TRBV7-8
d_gene: -
abundance: -
j_gene: TRBJ1-4
CDR3nt: TGTGCCAGCAGCCAACTGTCTGGCGCTGGTTCTAATGAAAAACTGTTTTTT
CDR3aa: CASSQLSGAGSNEKLFF

v_gene: TRBV19
d_gene: TRBD1
abundance: -
j_gene: TRBJ2-1
CDR3nt: TGTGCCAGTCGAACCGGGACAGGGACTTACAATGAGCAGTTCTTC
CDR3aa: CASRTGTGTYNEQFF

v_gene: TRBV27
d_gene: -
abundance: few
j_gene: TRBJ2-7
CDR3nt: TGTGCCAGCAGTCGCACAGGAGCTTCCTACGAGCAGTACTTC
CDR3aa: CASSRTGASYEQYF

v_gene: TRBV7-9
d_gene: TRBD2
abundance: -
j_gene: TRBJ2-5
CDR3nt: TGTGCCAGCAGCGGGCGGGGGGGCGCGGACCAAGAGACCCAGTACTTC
CDR3aa: CASSGRGGADQETQYF

v_gene: TRBV27
d_gene: TRBD2
abundance: -
j_gene: TRBJ2-1
CDR3nt: TGTGCCAGCAGTTCCCTGGGACTAGCTATAAAGGATGAGCAGTTCTTC
CDR3aa: CASSSLGLAIKDEQFF

v_gene: TRBV7-6
d_gene: -
abundance: once
j_gene: TRBJ2-5
CDR3nt: TGTGCCAGCAGCAATGGGGGGGAGGGGACAGAAGAGACCCAGTACTTC
CDR3aa: CASSNGGEGTEETQYF

v_gene: TRBV4-1
d_gene: -
abundance: -
j_gene: TRBJ2-1
CDR3nt: TGCGCCAGCAGCCTCGGTCGGGGGAATGAGCAGTTCTTC
CDR3aa: CASSLGRGNEQFF

v_gene: TRBV7-8
d_gene: TRBD1
abundance: -
j_gene: TRBJ2-7
CDR3nt: TGTGCCAGCAGCTTTGGACAGGGGGCGTCCTACGAGCAGTACTTC
CDR3aa: CASSFGQGASYEQYF

v_gene: TRBV7-2
d_gene: -
abundance: -
j_gene: TRBJ2-7
CDR3nt: TGTGCCAGCAGCCCTACTAGATTATCCGAGCAGTACTTC
CDR3aa: CASSPTRLSEQYF

v_gene: TRBV4-3
d_gene: TRBD2
abundance: -
j_gene: TRBJ2-4
CDR3nt: TGCGCCAGCAGCCAACACACTAGCGGGGGAGCTGCGCTAGCCAAAAACATTCAGTACTTC
CDR3aa: CASSQHTSGGAALAKNIQYF

v_gene: TRBV7-9
d_gene: -
abundance: few
j_gene: TRBJ2-7
CDR3nt: TGTGCCAGCAGTCGAGGGGGGCCAGGCGAGCAGTACTTC
CDR3aa: CASSRGGPGEQYF

v_gene: TRBV7-9
d_gene: TRBD2
abundance: -
j_gene: TRBJ2-5
CDR3nt: TGTGCCAGCAGCTTAGAGGCGGGGGGCAGGAATCAAGAGACCCAGTACTTC
CDR3aa: CASSLEAGGRNQETQYF

v_gene: TRBV7-9
d_gene: TRBD2
abundance: -
j_gene: TRBJ2-5
CDR3nt: TGTGCCAGCAGCGCAGGACTAGCGGGGGGCGTGGGTGAGACCCAGTACTTC
CDR3aa: CASSAGLAGGVGETQYF

v_gene: TRBV2
d_gene: -
abundance: -
j_gene: TRBJ2-7
CDR3nt: TGTGCCAGCAGTGAATATGGCCGGACTACCTACGAGCAGTACTTC
CDR3aa: CASSEYGRTTYEQYF

v_gene: TRBV4-1
d_gene: TRBD2
abundance: -
j_gene: TRBJ2-3
CDR3nt: TGCGCCAGCAGCCCCGGGGGGGTTGAAGATACGCAGTATTTT
CDR3aa: CASSPGGVEDTQYF

v_gene: TRBV7-8
d_gene: -
abundance: -
j_gene: TRBJ2-7
CDR3nt: TGTGCCAGCAGCTTAGCTTTTTATTCCTACGAGCAGTACTTC
CDR3aa: CASSLAFYSYEQYF

v_gene: TRBV4-3
d_gene: -
abundance: -
j_gene: TRBJ1-5
CDR3nt: TGCGCCAGCAGCCAAGCGCCTCATAGCAATCAGCCCCAGCATTTT
CDR3aa: CASSQAPHSNQPQHF

v_gene: TRBV6-5
d_gene: -
abundance: -
j_gene: TRBJ2-2
CDR3nt: TGTGCCAGCAGTTACTCGAACACCGGGGAGCTGTTTTTT
CDR3aa: CASSYSNTGELFF

v_gene: TRBV7-3
d_gene: -
abundance: -
j_gene: TRBJ2-5
CDR3nt: TGTGCCAGCAGCTTCGGAGAGACCCAGTACTTC
CDR3aa: CASSFGETQYF

v_gene: TRBV7-8
d_gene: -
abundance: few
j_gene: TRBJ2-7
CDR3nt: TGTGCCAGCAGCTTAGGAAGCTACGAGCAGTACTTC
CDR3aa: CASSLGSYEQYF

v_gene: TRBV5-6
d_gene: -
abundance: few
j_gene: TRBJ2-3
CDR3nt: TGTGCCAGCAGGCAGGGACAAGATACGCAGTATTTT
CDR3aa: CASRQGQDTQYF

v_gene: TRBV7-6
d_gene: -
abundance: few
j_gene: TRBJ1-5
CDR3nt: TGTGCCAGCAGCTTACGCTGGGGGACCGCCAGCAATCAGCCCCAGCATTTT
CDR3aa: CASSLRWGTASNQPQHF

v_gene: TRBV6-1
d_gene: -
abundance: once
j_gene: TRBJ2-1
CDR3nt: TGTGCCAGCAGTGAAAGCAGCAGGGAGCAGTTCTTC
CDR3aa: CASSESSREQFF

v_gene: TRBV9
d_gene: -
abundance: -
j_gene: TRBJ2-1
CDR3nt: TGTGCCAGCAGCCCCTTGGGGGGGGCCTTTAATGAGCAGTTCTTC
CDR3aa: CASSPLGGAFNEQFF

v_gene: TRBV9
d_gene: TRBD1
abundance: -
j_gene: TRBJ1-1
CDR3nt: TGTGCCAGCAGCGAGGTCAGACAGGGTGGGACTGAAGCTTTCTTT
CDR3aa: CASSEVRQGGTEAFF

v_gene: TRBV5-1
d_gene: TRBD2
abundance: few
j_gene: TRBJ2-1
CDR3nt: TGCGCCAGCAGTCTAGCGGGGAACAATGAGCAGTTCTTC
CDR3aa: CASSLAGNNEQFF

v_gene: TRBV9
d_gene: -
abundance: -
j_gene: TRBJ2-2
CDR3nt: TGTGCCAGCAGCGTACAGGAACGGGAGCTGTTTTTT
CDR3aa: CASSVQERELFF

v_gene: TRBV15
d_gene: -
abundance: few
j_gene: TRBJ1-2
CDR3nt: TGTGCCACCAGCAGAGAAGCTATCTATGGCTACACCTTC
CDR3aa: CATSREAIYGYTF

v_gene: TRBV6-5
d_gene: -
abundance: -
j_gene: TRBJ1-1
CDR3nt: TGTGCCAGCACCCTAGGGGCAGGTGAAGCTTTCTTT
CDR3aa: CASTLGAGEAFF

v_gene: TRBV6-5
d_gene: -
abundance: -
j_gene: TRBJ2-2
CDR3nt: TGTGCCAGCAGATCGGGGGCCGGGGAGCTGTTTTTT
CDR3aa: CASRSGAGELFF

v_gene: TRBV5-8
d_gene: TRBD1
abundance: -
j_gene: TRBJ1-5
CDR3nt: TGTGCCAGCAGCTTGTTAGGGACAGGGAATCAGCCCCAGCATTTT
CDR3aa: CASSLLGTGNQPQHF

v_gene: TRBV2
d_gene: TRBD1
abundance: -
j_gene: TRBJ2-7
CDR3nt: TGTGCCAGCGACAGGGGGCCCGGGTACGAGCAGTACTTC
CDR3aa: CASDRGPGYEQYF

v_gene: TRBV14
d_gene: -
abundance: -
j_gene: TRBJ2-5
CDR3nt: TGTGCCAGCAGCCGCGGAGAGACCCAGTACTTC
CDR3aa: CASSRGETQYF

v_gene: TRBV13
d_gene: TRBD1
abundance: -
j_gene: TRBJ2-7
CDR3nt: TGTGCCAGCAGCTCCTTGGTACGACAGGGAAATAGCTACGAGCAGTACTTC
CDR3aa: CASSSLVRQGNSYEQYF

v_gene: TRBV9
d_gene: TRBD1
abundance: -
j_gene: TRBJ2-7
CDR3nt: TGTGCCAGCAGCCTCGGACAGGGCTACGAGCAGTACTTC
CDR3aa: CASSLGQGYEQYF

v_gene: TRBV25-1
d_gene: TRBD1
abundance: few
j_gene: TRBJ1-1
CDR3nt: TGTGCCAGCAGCAGGACAGGATACGGTGAAGCTTTCTTT
CDR3aa: CASSRTGYGEAFF

v_gene: TRBV7-9
d_gene: -
abundance: -
j_gene: TRBJ1-2
CDR3nt: TGTGCCAGCAGCCAGGTCCTCTCGGGACTCCCATTCTTC
CDR3aa: CASSQVLSGLPFF

v_gene: TRBV7-9
d_gene: -
abundance: -
j_gene: TRBJ2-7
CDR3nt: TGTGCCAGCAGCTTAAGAGGCGAGCAGTACTTC
CDR3aa: CASSLRGEQYF

v_gene: TRBV2
d_gene: TRBD2
abundance: -
j_gene: TRBJ2-1
CDR3nt: TGTGCCAGCAGTCTAGCGGGGGGGAACAATGAGCAGTTCTTC
CDR3aa: CASSLAGGNNEQFF

v_gene: TRBV2
d_gene: -
abundance: once
j_gene: TRBJ1-1
CDR3nt: TGTGCCAGCAGTGAGATAGAAGGGTCAGCTGATATGAACACTGAAGCTTTCTTT
CDR3aa: CASSEIEGSADMNTEAFF

v_gene: TRBV7-9
d_gene: -
abundance: -
j_gene: TRBJ1-1
CDR3nt: TGTGCCAGCAGCTTAGCGGGGGTGAACACTGAAGCTTTCTTT
CDR3aa: CASSLAGVNTEAFF

v_gene: TRBV7-2
d_gene: TRBD2
abundance: -
j_gene: TRBJ2-1
CDR3nt: TGTGCCAGCAGCTTAATACTAGCGGGGGACAATGAGCAGTTCTTC
CDR3aa: CASSLILAGDNEQFF

v_gene: TRBV2
d_gene: -
abundance: -
j_gene: TRBJ2-1
CDR3nt: TGTGCCAGCAGTCCACTTAACAATGAGCAGTTCTTC
CDR3aa: CASSPLNNEQFF

v_gene: TRBV4-3
d_gene: TRBD2
abundance: -
j_gene: TRBJ2-7
CDR3nt: TGCGCCAGCAGCCAAGGAAGGAGCGGGGGGGCCTACGAGCAGTACTTC
CDR3aa: CASSQGRSGGAYEQYF

v_gene: TRBV2
d_gene: -
abundance: -
j_gene: TRBJ2-5
CDR3nt: TGTGCCATTAAAAAGACCGGCCAAGAGACCCAGTACTTC
CDR3aa: CAIKKTGQETQYF

v_gene: TRBV7-9
d_gene: TRBD2
abundance: -
j_gene: TRBJ2-5
CDR3nt: TGTGCCAGCAGCTTAGTTATAGCGGGGGCGACCCAGTACTTC
CDR3aa: CASSLVIAGATQYF

v_gene: TRBV23-1
d_gene: TRBD1
abundance: once
j_gene: TRBJ1-1
CDR3nt: TGCGCCAGCACGACCGAGCAAATGAGGGGGCACATTTCGAACACTGAAGCTTTCTTT
CDR3aa: CASTTEQMRGHISNTEAFF

v_gene: TRBV5-4
d_gene: TRBD2
abundance: -
j_gene: TRBJ2-1
CDR3nt: TGTGCCAGCAGCCCGGGACTAGCCTCCGTGGGGGAGCAGTTCTTC
CDR3aa: CASSPGLASVGEQFF

v_gene: TRBV13
d_gene: TRBD1
abundance: -
j_gene: TRBJ1-1
CDR3nt: TGTGCCAGCAGCGCCCGACAGGGAGGGAACACTGAAGCTTTCTTT
CDR3aa: CASSARQGGNTEAFF

v_gene: TRBV11-2
d_gene: -
abundance: -
j_gene: TRBJ1-3
CDR3nt: TGTGCCAGCAGCTCAGGACAGCCTTGGCCCACCTTT
CDR3aa: CASSSGQPWPTF